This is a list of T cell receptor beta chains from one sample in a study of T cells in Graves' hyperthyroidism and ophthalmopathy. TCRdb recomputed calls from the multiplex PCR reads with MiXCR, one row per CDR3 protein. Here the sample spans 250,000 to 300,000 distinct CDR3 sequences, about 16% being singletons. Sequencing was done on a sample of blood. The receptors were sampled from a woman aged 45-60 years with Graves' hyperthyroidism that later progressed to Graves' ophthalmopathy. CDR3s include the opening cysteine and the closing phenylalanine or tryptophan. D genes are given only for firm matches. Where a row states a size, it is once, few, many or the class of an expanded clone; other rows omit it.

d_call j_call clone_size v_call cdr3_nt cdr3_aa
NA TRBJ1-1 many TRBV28 TGTGCCAGCATCGGCAACACTGAAGCTTTCTTT CASIGNTEAFF
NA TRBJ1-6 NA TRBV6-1 TGTGCCAGCAGTTATGCGAGCTCCTATAATTCACCCCTCCACTTT CASSYASSYNSPLHF
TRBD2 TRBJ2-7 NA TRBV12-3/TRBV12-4 TGTGCACTCCGTGGGGGGGGCTCCTACGAGCAGTACTTC CALRGGGSYEQYF
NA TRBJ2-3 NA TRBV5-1 TGCGCCAGCAGCTTGACAGGGTTGACAGATACGCAGTATTTT CASSLTGLTDTQYF
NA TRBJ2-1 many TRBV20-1 TGCAGTGCCAAGACGACAAGCTCCTACAATGAGCAGTTCTTC CSAKTTSSYNEQFF
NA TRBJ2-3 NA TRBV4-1 TGCGCCAGCAGCCAGCAGGGGACGCAGTATTTT CASSQQGTQYF
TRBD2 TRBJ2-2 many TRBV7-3 TGTGCCAGCAGCTTCTTACTAGCGGGAGCCGGGGGGGAGCTGTTTTTT CASSFLLAGAGGELFF
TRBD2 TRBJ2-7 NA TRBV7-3 TGTGCCAGCAGCAGCGGGACTAGCACCGAGCAGTACTTC CASSSGTSTEQYF
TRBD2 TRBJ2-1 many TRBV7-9 TGTGCCAGCAGCCCCCGTCCTCTAGCGGGAGGGAGCTCCTACAATGAGCAGTTCTTC CASSPRPLAGGSSYNEQFF
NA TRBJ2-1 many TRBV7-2 TGTGCCAGCAGCGACTTAGGGGGTGGGCGGGGGACATTTTACAATGAGCAGTTCTTC CASSDLGGGRGTFYNEQFF
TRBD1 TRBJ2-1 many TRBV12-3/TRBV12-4 TGTGCCAGTCGGGGACAGGGCGGGAGAGGTGAGCAGTTCTTC CASRGQGGRGEQFF
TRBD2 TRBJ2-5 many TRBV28 TGTGCCAGCAGCCCTACCCTAGCGGGAGGCCAAGAGACCCAGTACTTC CASSPTLAGGQETQYF
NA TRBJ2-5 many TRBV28 TGTGCCAGCAGTCCGCCTCGGGGGCGGGAGACCCAGTACTTC CASSPPRGRETQYF
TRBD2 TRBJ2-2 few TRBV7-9 TGTGCCAGCAGCTCGGCGGGCGGAGGACTAGCGGGAGTAGCCGGGGAGCTGTTTTTT CASSSAGGGLAGVAGELFF
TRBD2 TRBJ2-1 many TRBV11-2 TGTGCCAGCAGCTCGATACTAGCGGGAGGGCCCTCTAATGAGCAGTTCTTC CASSSILAGGPSNEQFF
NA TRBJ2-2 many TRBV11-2 TGTGCCAGCAGCCTGGACCTTTGGGCGGCGAACACCGGGGAGCTGTTTTTT CASSLDLWAANTGELFF
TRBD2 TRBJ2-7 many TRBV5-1 TGCGCCAGCAGCTTGGCGGAACTAGCGGGAGCTTACGAGCAGTACTTC CASSLAELAGAYEQYF
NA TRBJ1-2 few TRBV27 TGTGCCAGCAGATCAGGGGTAACCTATGGCTACACCTTC CASRSGVTYGYTF
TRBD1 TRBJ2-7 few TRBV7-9 TGTGCCAGCAGCCCCCGATCCGGGACAGGGGCCTACGAGCAGTACTTC CASSPRSGTGAYEQYF
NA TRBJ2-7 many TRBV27 TGTGCCAGCAGCTCGAGGATGGCCAGCCACGAGCAGTACTTC CASSSRMASHEQYF
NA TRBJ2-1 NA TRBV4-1 TGCGCCAGCAGCCAGGGACTCCGCACGGATGAGCAGTTCTTC CASSQGLRTDEQFF
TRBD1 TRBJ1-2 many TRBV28 TGTGCCAGTACGGACAGGGGGCTTGGCTACACCTTC CASTDRGLGYTF
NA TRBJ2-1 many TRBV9 TGTGCCAGCAGCCCCCCACTTAAAACGTCGAGCTCCTACAATGAGCAGTTCTTC CASSPPLKTSSSYNEQFF
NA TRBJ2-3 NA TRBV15 TGTGCCACCAGCAGCTTACTAGATTCAGATACGCAGTATTTT CATSSLLDSDTQYF
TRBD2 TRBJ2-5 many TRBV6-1 TGTGCCAGCAGTGTAGATAGCGGGAGTTTAAAGACCCAGTACTTC CASSVDSGSLKTQYF
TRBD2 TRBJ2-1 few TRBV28 TGTGCCAGCGGACTCCATAGCGGGAGTGTTGAGCAGTTCTTC CASGLHSGSVEQFF
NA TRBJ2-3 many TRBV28 TGTGCCAGCGGGACACCCTTTAGCACAGATACGCAGTATTTT CASGTPFSTDTQYF
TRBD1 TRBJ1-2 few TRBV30 TGTGCCTGGGAGCTACCGGGACAGAGGCACTATGGCTACACCTTC CAWELPGQRHYGYTF
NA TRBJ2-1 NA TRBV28 TGTGCCAGCAGCCGATCACCCAATGAGCAGTTCTTC CASSRSPNEQFF
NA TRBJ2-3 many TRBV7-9 TGTGCCAGCAGCGACGTAGACTATACGCAGTATTTT CASSDVDYTQYF
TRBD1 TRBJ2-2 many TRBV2 TGTGCCAGCAGGGAGATCCTGACAGGGGGCTTTGTCACCGGGGAGCTGTTTTTT CASREILTGGFVTGELFF
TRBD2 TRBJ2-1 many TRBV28 TGTGCCAGCATGTCGCTCGGACTAGCGGTCAATGAGCAGTTCTTC CASMSLGLAVNEQFF
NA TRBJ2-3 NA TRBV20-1 TGCAGTGCCCACGAAAGCAGCACAGATACGCAGTATTTT CSAHESSTDTQYF
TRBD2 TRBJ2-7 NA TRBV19 TGTGCCAGTAGTCCAGCGGGAGGAGGCTACGAGCAGTACTTC CASSPAGGGYEQYF
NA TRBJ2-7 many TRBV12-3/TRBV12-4 TGTGCCAGCAGCCCGGGTGGGGGGAAGTACGAGCAGTACTTC CASSPGGGKYEQYF
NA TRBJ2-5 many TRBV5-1 TGCGCCAGCAGCATTCAAGAGACCCAGTACTTC CASSIQETQYF
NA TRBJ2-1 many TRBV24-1 TGTGCCACCAGTGACCTTCCAGGGAGGCGCGATGAGCAGTTCTTC CATSDLPGRRDEQFF
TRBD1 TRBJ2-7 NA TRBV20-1 TGCAGTGCTAGTATGATGAGGACAGGGCGTTTAGGCGAGCAGTACTTC CSASMMRTGRLGEQYF
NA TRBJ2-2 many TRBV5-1 TGCGCCAGCAGCTTGTCGAGACGTCAGGCGGGCACCGGGGAGCTGTTTTTT CASSLSRRQAGTGELFF
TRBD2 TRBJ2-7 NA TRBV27 TGTGCCAGCAGTTTCAAAACTAGCGGGAGCCTCGAGCAGTACTTC CASSFKTSGSLEQYF
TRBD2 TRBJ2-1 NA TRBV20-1 TGCAGTGCTAGAGATCTAGCGGGCTACAATGAGCAGTTCTTC CSARDLAGYNEQFF
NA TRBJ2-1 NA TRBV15 TGTGCCACCAGCAGTGTCCGTGGGATCACCTACAATGAGCAGTTCTTC CATSSVRGITYNEQFF
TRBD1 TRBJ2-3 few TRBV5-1 TGCGCCAGCAGCTTGGAGCCACAGGGGCAAAGCACAGATACGCAGTATTTT CASSLEPQGQSTDTQYF
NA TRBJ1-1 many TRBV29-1 TGCAGCGGAACTCGGGGCCTGAGGAGTATGAACACTGAAGCTTTCTTT CSGTRGLRSMNTEAFF